The present entry profiles one TCR beta chain with its context. The sample originates from a study of early T cells in non-severe SARS-CoV-2 infection. Study overall: The sequenced material was bulk RNA from unsorted whole blood, and its chains were unpaired.

Individual cDNA molecules each received unique molecular identifiers attached to them. TCRdb re-called the 5' RACE reads through MiXCR, storing one row per CDR3 protein. The sample has about 75,000 distinct CDR3 sequences, 10% to 12% seen once; the top ten hold more than 10%. Trimming removed 7 bases from V and 5 bases from J; junction bases left unmatched: 16. The CDR3 sequence is 16 residues long. The germline V gene encodes CDR1 SEHNR and CDR2 FQNEAQ (reference sequence). The source is an adult who was a healthcare worker with PCR-confirmed SARS-CoV-2 infection or an uninfected control (not recorded which). This chain connects TRBV7-9 to TRBJ2-7, with 8 bases aligning to TRBD1. This sample comprised whole blood, obtained at baseline. For the CDR3, the DNA is TGTGCCAGCACTCCATTAGGGGGACAGGAGTCCCACGAGCAGTACTTC. It codes for CASTPLGGQESHEQYF.